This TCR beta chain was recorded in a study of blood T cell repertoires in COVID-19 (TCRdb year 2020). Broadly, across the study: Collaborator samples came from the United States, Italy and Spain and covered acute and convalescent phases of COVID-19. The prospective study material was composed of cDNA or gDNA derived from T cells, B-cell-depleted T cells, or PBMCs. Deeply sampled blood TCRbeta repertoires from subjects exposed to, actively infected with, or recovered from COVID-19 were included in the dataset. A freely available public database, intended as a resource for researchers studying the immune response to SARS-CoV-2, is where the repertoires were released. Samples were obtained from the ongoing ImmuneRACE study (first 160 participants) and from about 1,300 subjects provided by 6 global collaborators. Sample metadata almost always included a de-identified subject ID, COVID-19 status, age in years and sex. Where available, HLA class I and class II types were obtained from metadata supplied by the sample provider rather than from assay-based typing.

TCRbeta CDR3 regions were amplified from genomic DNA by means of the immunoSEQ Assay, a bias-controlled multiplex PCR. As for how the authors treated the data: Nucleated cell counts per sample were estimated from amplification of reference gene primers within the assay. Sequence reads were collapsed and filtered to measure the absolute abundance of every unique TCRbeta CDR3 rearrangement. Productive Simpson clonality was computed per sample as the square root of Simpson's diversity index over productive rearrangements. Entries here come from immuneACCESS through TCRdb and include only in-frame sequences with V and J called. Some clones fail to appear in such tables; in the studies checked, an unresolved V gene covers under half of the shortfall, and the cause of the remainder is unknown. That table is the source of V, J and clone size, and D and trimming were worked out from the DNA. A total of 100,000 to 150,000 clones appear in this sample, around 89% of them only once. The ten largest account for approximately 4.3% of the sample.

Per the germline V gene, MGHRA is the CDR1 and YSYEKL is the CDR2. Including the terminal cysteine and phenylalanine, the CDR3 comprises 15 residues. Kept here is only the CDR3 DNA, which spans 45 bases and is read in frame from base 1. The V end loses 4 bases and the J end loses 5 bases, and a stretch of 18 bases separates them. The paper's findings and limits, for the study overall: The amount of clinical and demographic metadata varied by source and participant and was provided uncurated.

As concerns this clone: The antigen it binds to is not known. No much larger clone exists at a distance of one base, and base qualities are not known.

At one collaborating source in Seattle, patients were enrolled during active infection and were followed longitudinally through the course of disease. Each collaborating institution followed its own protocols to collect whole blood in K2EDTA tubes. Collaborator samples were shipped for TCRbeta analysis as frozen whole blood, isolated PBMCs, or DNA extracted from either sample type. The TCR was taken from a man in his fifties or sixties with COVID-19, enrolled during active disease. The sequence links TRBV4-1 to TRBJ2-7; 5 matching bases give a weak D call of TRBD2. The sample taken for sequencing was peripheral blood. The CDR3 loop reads CASSLRTPADHEQYF. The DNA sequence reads TGCGCCAGCAGCCTAAGAACTCCAGCGGACCACGAGCAGTACTTC.